The 21 T cell receptor beta chains given below trace back to one sample, sequenced in a study of blood T cell repertoires in COVID-19. Data came from immunoSEQ multiplex PCR; TCRdb stores just in-frame clones and leaves some out. This repertoire shows about 180,000 clones, roughly nine tenths found once; its top ten account for 0.53%. Specimen: peripheral blood. These receptors were taken from a man aged 45-60 years with acute or convalescent COVID-19.

CDR3 nucleotides: TGCGCCAGCAGCCAGATTAGCACCTCTAGCACAGATACGCAGTATTTT. Encoded protein: CASSQISTSSTDTQYF. This rearrangement joins TRBV5-1 to TRBJ2-3, with D hard to call. Germline V gives CDR1 SGHRS, CDR2 YFSETQ. Trimming took 4 bases from V and 0 from J, leaving 15 bases between them. The CDR3 spans 16 residues.

This chain links TRBV9 with TRBJ1-4; no reliable D call. The CDR3 consists of 12 residues. Looked up from germline, CDR1 is SGDLS and CDR2 is YYNGEE. V was trimmed by 4 bases and J by 8 bases, leaving 9 bases between them. Here the CDR3 reads CASSPGEEKLFF. In DNA, the CDR3 is TGTGCCAGCAGCCCCGGGGAGGAAAAACTGTTTTTT.

The rearrangement uses TRBV7-2 and TRBJ2-2, with D tentatively TRBD2 (5 bases). V was clipped by 1 base and J by 4 bases, with 13 bases between them. The CDR3 covers 16 residues. Germline CDR1 reads SGHTA; CDR2 reads FQGNSA. The CDR3 bases are TGTGCCAGCAGCTTAGTAGCGCTCGGGGTCACCGGGGAGCTGTTTTTT. This translates into CASSLVALGVTGELFF.

The V and J genes are TRBV24-1 and TRBJ2-3, with 9 bases lining up with TRBD2. Per the germline V gene, CDR1 is KGHDR and CDR2 is SFDVKD. CDR3 length: 14 amino acids. V lost 7 bases and J lost 4; bases outside the gene matches: 5. The CDR3 here is CATSPRGGSDTQYF. The CDR3 DNA sequence: TGTGCCACCAGCCCGCGGGGGGGCTCAGATACGCAGTATTTT.

This clone was found a few times. V and J are TRBV6-1 and TRBJ2-1, with TRBD1 identical over 7 bases. This CDR3 spans 17 amino acids. CDR1 MNHNS and CDR2 SASEGT come from the germline V gene. V gave up 0 bases and J gave up 0 bases; unmatched junction bases: 5. CDR3 DNA: TGTGCCAGCAGTGAAGCATGGGCAGGGGGCTCCTACAATGAGCAGTTCTTC. Its translation is CASSEAWAGGSYNEQFF.

As concerns this clone: Germline and junction disagree at one end, which may indicate a read error. The V and J genes are TRBV3-1 (or the pseudogene TRBV3-2) and TRBJ2-1; D uncertain. The germline V gene has CDR1 LGHDT and CDR2 YNNKEL (reference sequence). The CDR3 length is 14 residues. The CDR3 region is CASSQVASELPPIF. The DNA of the CDR3 is TGTGCCAGCAGCCAAGTTGCCAGCGAGTTGCCCCCGATCTTC.

The chain combines TRBV28 with TRBJ1-6; D remains unclear. Trimming took off 2 bases at V and 2 bases at J, with 10 bases between the two ends. Germline-derived CDR1 and CDR2 are MDHEN and SYDVKM. CDR3 length: 16 amino acids. The CDR3 spells CASSLLSRTYNSPLHF. DNA for the CDR3: TGTGCCAGCAGTTTACTGTCCAGGACCTATAATTCACCCCTCCACTTT.

The chain is built from TRBV3-1 (or the pseudogene TRBV3-2) and TRBJ1-1; D is ambiguous. The CDR3 has 15 amino acids. The ends were cut back, 1 base at V and 3 bases at J, with 12 bases in the middle. The germline V gene has CDR1 LGHDT and CDR2 YNNKEL (reference sequence). CDR3 loop: CASSQGGGADTEAFF. The CDR3 region has the DNA TGTGCCAGCAGCCAAGGAGGCGGAGCGGACACTGAAGCTTTCTTT.

The gene calls are TRBV7-9 and TRBJ2-3, with unresolved D. The V end lost 1 base, the J end lost 1 base, and 6 bases lay between the germline ends. Germline values: CDR1 SEHNR, CDR2 FQNEAQ (reference sequence). This CDR3 is built from 14 residues. CDR3 region: CASSLGQGTDTQYF. The CDR3 coding sequence is TGTGCCAGCAGCTTAGGGCAGGGCACAGATACGCAGTATTTT.

This clone was detected only a few times. V is TRBV7-8 and J is TRBJ1-6, with D perhaps matching TRBD1 (6 bases). The CDR3 length is 15 residues. Per germline, CDR1 SGHVS and CDR2 FQNEAQ. V was clipped by 5 bases and J by 4 bases, with 12 bases between them. The CDR3 sequence: CASSPRQDYNSPLHF. The CDR3 coding sequence is TGTGCCAGCAGCCCCCGACAGGATTATAATTCACCCCTCCACTTT.

V usage is TRBV18 and J usage is TRBJ1-4; 10 nucleotides align to TRBD1. Germline CDR1 is KGHSH and CDR2 is LQKENI. The CDR3 covers 17 residues. The J segment lost 13 bases and the V segment lost 2 bases, leaving 16 bases of the junction unmatched. CDR3 DNA: TGTGCCAGCTCACCAACCCCACCGGGACAGGGGTCCCGTAGACTGTTTTTT. Its protein is CASSPTPPGQGSRRLFF.

This chain uses TRBV7-2 with TRBJ1-5, with 9 bases that match TRBD1. Germline CDR1 is SGHTA and CDR2 is FQGNSA. J gave up 2 bases and V 4 bases, and 6 bases lay outside the gene matches. The CDR3 spans 16 residues. The CDR3, as DNA: TGTGCCAGCAGCTCTTTCCGGACAGGGGGCAATCAGCCCCAGCATTTT. As protein: CASSSFRTGGNQPQHF.

V usage is TRBV27 and J usage is TRBJ1-5; TRBD1 might be the D (5 bases). The CDR3 is 14 amino acids. The ends were cut back, 3 bases at V and 3 bases at J, with 9 bases in the middle. The germline gives CDR1 MNHEY, CDR2 SMNVEV (reference sequence). CDR3 residues: CASSFRGFNQPQHF. The CDR3 region has the DNA TGTGCCAGCAGTTTTAGGGGATTCAATCAGCCCCAGCATTTT.

This chain joins TRBV28 and TRBJ2-7; no firm D call. The CDR3 loop spans 11 amino acids. The V and J ends lost 7 bases and 3 bases respectively, with 7 bases between them. Looked up from germline, CDR1 is MDHEN and CDR2 is SYDVKM. CDR3 amino acids: CASTSYYEQYF. In nucleotides, the CDR3 is TGTGCCAGCACTTCGTACTACGAGCAGTACTTC.

This clone was picked up a small number of times. The chain has TRBV5-5 and TRBJ1-1; D remains ambiguous. V was clipped by 1 base and J by 0 bases, with 7 bases between them. The V gene's germline CDR1 is SGHKS and CDR2 YYEKEE (reference sequence). The CDR3 is made up of 14 amino acids. The CDR3 DNA reads as TGTGCCAGCAGCTTGAACAGCATGAACACTGAAGCTTTCTTT. It yields the protein CASSLNSMNTEAFF.

The genes are TRBV12-5 and TRBJ2-3; 7 bases fit TRBD2. Per the germline V gene, CDR1 is LGHNT and CDR2 is FRNRAP. CDR3 length: 12 amino acids. The junction had 3 bases not matched to a gene; V was cut back by 7 bases and J by 5 bases. The CDR3 region is CASAPGGDTQYF. The CDR3 DNA is TGTGCTAGTGCCCCGGGGGGAGATACGCAGTATTTT.

The count of this clone is one. This CDR3 reads CASSYRGAPSTKLFF. The CDR3 DNA reads as TGTGCCAGCAGCTACAGGGGGGCGCCTTCGACGAAACTGTTTTTT. J is TRBJ1-4 and V is TRBV3-1 (or the pseudogene TRBV3-2); 8 bases line up with TRBD1. The CDR3 has 15 amino acids. J lost 11 bases, V lost 5 bases, and 13 bases had no gene match. The germline V gene has CDR1 LGHDT and CDR2 YNNKEL (reference sequence).

This chain connects TRBV6-1 to TRBJ1-3; no definite D call. V was clipped by 2 bases and J by 0 bases, with 11 bases between them. Germline lookup yields CDR1 MNHNS and CDR2 SASEGT. The CDR3 loop spans 16 amino acids. Here the CDR3 reads CASSELDRGSGNTIYF. DNA of the CDR3: TGTGCCAGCAGTGAACTGGATCGGGGCTCTGGAAACACCATATATTTT.

The rearrangement joins TRBV4-1 to TRBJ2-1, with a weak D call TRBD1 (5 bases). The V end was cut by 1 base, the J end by 8 bases, with 6 bases between. CDR1 is MGHRA, CDR2 YSYEKL, per germline. The CDR3 covers 12 residues. CDR3 sequence: CASSQGGYEQFF. The CDR3 DNA follows: TGCGCCAGCAGCCAAGGGGGCTATGAGCAGTTCTTC.

The chain couples TRBV19 to TRBJ2-2; tentatively, D is TRBD1 (5 bases). V was clipped by 2 bases and J by 4 bases, with 14 bases between them. CDR3 size: 16 residues. Per germline, CDR1 LNHDA and CDR2 SQIVND (reference sequence). DNA for the CDR3: TGTGCCAGTAGTATAAGTAGGGGCCGTGGCACCGGGGAGCTGTTTTTT. Residues: CASSISRGRGTGELFF.

This clone was observed a single time. The chain joins TRBV7-9 to TRBJ2-2, with TRBD1 matching 12 bases. V was clipped by 1 base and J by 5 bases; unmatched bases: 2. This CDR3 is 16 amino acids long. Germline V gene sequence: CDR1 SEHNR, CDR2 FQNEAQ (reference sequence). The CDR3 loop is CASSLGDRGLTGELFF. The CDR3 coding sequence is TGTGCCAGCAGCTTAGGGGACAGGGGGCTTACCGGGGAGCTGTTTTTT.